This T cell receptor beta chain was recovered during a study of cytomegalovirus exposure and HLA in healthy donors. Primers: 60 Vbeta forward and 13 Jbeta reverse. The table came from immunoSEQ multiplex PCR; TCRdb's copy has only in-frame clones and leaves some out. The sample contains approximately 190,000 clones, about 81% of which appear only once. Losses at the gene ends were 3 bases for V and 4 bases for J; bases not matched to a gene: 2. Per the germline V gene, CDR1 is KGHSH and CDR2 is LQKENI. The CDR3 is 13 amino acids. In the case of this clone: Its antigen is currently unknown.

The study's findings and limits: The authors later linked a missense DCLRE1C variant to TCR beta V- and J-gene trimming. Available immune exposure information covered CMV serostatus only.

The sequencing input was PBMCs. The receptor was isolated from a woman between 18 and 29 years old in good health and CMV-seronegative. V is TRBV18 and J is TRBJ2-5, with 7 bases identical to TRBD2. The chain's CDR3 is CASSPGRRETQYF. CDR3 sequence (DNA): TGTGCCAGCTCACCCGGGAGGCGAGAGACCCAGTACTTC.